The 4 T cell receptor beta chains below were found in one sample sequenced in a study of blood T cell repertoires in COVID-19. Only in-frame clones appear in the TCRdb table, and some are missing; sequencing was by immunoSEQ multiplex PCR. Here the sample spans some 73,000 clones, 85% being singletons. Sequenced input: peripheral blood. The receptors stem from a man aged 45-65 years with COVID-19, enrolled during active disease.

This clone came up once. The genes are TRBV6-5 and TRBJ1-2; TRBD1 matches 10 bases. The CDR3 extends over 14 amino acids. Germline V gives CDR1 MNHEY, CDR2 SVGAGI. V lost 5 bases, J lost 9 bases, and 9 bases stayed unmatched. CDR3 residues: CASSPDRGLGSYTF. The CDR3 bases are TGTGCCAGCAGTCCCGACAGGGGGCTGGGTAGCTACACCTTC.

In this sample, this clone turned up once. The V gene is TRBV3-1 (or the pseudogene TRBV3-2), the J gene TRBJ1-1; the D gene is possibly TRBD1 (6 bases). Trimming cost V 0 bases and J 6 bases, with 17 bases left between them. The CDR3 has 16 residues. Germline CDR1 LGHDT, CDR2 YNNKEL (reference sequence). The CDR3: CASSQDSTTGSSEAFF. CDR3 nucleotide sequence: TGTGCCAGCAGCCAAGATAGTACGACAGGCTCCTCTGAAGCTTTCTTT.

For the CDR3, the DNA is TGCGCCAGCAGCTTTGCAGGATTGAATGAAAAACTGTTTTTT. It codes for CASSFAGLNEKLFF. The rearrangement links TRBV5-1 to TRBJ1-4; no reliable D call. V gave up 2 bases and J gave up 5 bases, with 10 bases separating them. Germline-derived CDR1 and CDR2 are SGHRS and YFSETQ. CDR3 size: 14 residues.

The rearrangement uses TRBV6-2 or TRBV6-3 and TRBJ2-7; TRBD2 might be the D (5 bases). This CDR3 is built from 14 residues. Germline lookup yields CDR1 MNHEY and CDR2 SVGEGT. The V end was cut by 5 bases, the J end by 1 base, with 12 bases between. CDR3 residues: CASSQHGISYEQYF. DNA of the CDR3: TGTGCCAGCAGTCAACACGGGATATCCTACGAGCAGTACTTC.